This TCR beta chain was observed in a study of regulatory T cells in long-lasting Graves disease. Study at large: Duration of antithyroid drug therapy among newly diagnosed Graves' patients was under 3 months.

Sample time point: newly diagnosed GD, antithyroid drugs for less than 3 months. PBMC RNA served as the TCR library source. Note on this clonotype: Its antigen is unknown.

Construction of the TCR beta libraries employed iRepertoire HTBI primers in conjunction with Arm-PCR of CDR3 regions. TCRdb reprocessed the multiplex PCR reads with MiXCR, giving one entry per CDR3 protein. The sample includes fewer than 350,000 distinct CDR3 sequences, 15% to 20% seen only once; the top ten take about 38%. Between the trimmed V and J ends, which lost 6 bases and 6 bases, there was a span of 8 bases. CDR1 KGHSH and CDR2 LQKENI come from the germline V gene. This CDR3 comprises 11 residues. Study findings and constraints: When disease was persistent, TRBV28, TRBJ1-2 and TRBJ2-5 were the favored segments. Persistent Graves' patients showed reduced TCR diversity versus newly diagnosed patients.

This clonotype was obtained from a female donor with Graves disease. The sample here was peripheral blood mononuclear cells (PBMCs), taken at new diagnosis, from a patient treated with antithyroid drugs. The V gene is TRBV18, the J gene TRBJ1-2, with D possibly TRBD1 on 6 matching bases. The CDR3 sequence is CASSTGDGYTF. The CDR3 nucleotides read TGTGCCAGCTCGACAGGTGATGGCTACACCTTC. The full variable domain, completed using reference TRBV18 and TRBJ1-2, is NAGVMQNPRHLVRRRGQEARLRCSPMKGHSHVYWYRQLPEEGLKFMVYLQKENIIDESGMPKERFSAEFPKEGPSILRIQQVVRGDSAAYFCASSTGDGYTFGSGTRLTVV.